The subject of this entry is one T cell receptor beta chain. Its antigen remains unidentified. The record originates from a study of regulatory T cells in long-lasting Graves disease. Overall study: Patients met the persistent Graves' disease definition after over 5 years of antithyroid drugs with positive TSH receptor antibodies.

Time point indicated: persistent/refractory GD, antithyroid drugs over 5 years with positive TRAb. There was RNA extracted from PBMCs, and the TCR library was made from it. The authors drew around 9 milliliters of peripheral blood into EDTA tubes. Arm-PCR of CDR3 regions with iRepertoire HTBI primers generated TCR beta libraries. In TCRdb, the multiplex PCR reads were re-called with MiXCR into one record per CDR3 protein. The profile covers 400,000 to 500,000 distinct CDR3 sequences, with around 21% appearing a single time and about 7.8% taken by the ten largest. Study findings and constraints: Patients with persistent Graves' had lower TCR diversity than newly diagnosed patients. Under persistent disease, TRBV28, TRBJ1-2 and TRBJ2-5 were used preferentially.

This CDR3 contains 15 residues. The germline V gene has CDR1 KGHDR and CDR2 SFDVKD. Trimming removed 5 bases from V and 3 bases from J; junction bases left unmatched: 7. The chain employs TRBV24-1 and TRBJ2-3; the match to TRBD2 covers 7 bases. This sample comprised peripheral blood mononuclear cells (PBMCs), obtained when the disease was refractory, from a patient treated with antithyroid drugs. This TCR came from a female donor with Graves disease. The DNA for the CDR3 is TGTGCCACCAGTGGGGGGGGATGGAGTACAGATACGCAGTATTTT. Translated: CATSGGGWSTDTQYF.